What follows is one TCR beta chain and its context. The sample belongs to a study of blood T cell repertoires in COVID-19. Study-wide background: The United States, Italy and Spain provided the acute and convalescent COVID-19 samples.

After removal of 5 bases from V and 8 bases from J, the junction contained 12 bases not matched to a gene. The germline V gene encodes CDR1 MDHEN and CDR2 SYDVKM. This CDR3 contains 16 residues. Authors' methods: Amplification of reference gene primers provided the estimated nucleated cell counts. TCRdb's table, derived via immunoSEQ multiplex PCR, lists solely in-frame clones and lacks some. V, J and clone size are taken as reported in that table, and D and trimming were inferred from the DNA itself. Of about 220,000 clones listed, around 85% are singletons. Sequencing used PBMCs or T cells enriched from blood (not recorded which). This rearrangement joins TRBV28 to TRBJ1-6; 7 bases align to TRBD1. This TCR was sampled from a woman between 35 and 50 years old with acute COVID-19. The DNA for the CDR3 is TGTGCCAGCAGTGCTGGCAGGGGGAGCAATTATTCACCCCTCCACTTT. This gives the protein CASSAGRGSNYSPLHF.